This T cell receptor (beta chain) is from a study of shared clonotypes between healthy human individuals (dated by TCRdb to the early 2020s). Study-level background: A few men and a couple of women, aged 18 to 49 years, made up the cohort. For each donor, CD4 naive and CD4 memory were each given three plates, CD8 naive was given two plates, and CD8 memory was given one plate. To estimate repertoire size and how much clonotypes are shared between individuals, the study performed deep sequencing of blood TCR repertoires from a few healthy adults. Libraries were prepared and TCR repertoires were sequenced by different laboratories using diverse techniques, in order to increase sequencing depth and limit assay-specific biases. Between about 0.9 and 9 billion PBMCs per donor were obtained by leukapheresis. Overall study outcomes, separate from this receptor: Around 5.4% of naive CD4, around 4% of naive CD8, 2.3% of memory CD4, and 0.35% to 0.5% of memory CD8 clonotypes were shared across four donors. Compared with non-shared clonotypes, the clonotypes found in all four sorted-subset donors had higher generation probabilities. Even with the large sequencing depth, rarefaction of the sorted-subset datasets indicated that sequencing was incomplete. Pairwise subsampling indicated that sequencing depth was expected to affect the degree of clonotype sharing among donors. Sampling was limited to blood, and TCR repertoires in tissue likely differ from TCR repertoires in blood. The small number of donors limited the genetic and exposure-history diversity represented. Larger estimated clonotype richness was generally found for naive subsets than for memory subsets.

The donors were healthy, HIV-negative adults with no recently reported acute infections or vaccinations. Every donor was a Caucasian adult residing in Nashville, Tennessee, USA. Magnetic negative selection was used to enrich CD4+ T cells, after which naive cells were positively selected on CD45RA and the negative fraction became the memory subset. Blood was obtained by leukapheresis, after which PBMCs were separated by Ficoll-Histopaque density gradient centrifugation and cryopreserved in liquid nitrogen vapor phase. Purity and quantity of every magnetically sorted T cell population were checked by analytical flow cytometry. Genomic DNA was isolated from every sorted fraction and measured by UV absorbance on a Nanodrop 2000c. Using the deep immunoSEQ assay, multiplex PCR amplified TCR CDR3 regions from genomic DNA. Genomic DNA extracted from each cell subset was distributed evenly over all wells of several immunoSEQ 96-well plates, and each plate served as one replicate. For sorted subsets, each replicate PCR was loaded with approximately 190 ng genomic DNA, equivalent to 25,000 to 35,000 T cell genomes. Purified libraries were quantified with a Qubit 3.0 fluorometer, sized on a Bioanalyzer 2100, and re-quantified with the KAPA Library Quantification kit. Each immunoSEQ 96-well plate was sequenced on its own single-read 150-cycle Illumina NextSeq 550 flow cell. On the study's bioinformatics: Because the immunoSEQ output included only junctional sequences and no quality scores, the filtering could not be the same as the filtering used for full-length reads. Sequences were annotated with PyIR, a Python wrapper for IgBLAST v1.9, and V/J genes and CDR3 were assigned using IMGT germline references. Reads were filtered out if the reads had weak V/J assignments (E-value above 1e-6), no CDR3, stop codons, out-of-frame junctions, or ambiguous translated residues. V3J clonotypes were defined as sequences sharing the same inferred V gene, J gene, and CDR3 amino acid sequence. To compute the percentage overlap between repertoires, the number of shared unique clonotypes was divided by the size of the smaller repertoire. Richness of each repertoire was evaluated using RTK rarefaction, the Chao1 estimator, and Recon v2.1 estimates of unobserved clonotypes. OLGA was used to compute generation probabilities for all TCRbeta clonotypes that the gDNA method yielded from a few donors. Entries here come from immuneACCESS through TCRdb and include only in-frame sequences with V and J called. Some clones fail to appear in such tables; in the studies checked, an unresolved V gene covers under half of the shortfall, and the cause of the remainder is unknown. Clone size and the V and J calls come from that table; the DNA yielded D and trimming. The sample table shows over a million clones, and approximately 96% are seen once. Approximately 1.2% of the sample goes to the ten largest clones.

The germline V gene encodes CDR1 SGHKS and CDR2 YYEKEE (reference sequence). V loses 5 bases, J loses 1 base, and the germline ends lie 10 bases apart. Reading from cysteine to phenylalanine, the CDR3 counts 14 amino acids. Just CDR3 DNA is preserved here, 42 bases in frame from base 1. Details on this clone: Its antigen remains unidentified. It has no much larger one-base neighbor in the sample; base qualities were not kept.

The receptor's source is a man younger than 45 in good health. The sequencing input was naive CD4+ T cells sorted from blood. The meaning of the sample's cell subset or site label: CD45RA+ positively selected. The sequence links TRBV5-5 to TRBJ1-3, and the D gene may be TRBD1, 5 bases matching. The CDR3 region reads CASRQGASGNTIYF. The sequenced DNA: TGTGCCAGCAGACAAGGGGCGTCTGGAAACACCATATATTTT.